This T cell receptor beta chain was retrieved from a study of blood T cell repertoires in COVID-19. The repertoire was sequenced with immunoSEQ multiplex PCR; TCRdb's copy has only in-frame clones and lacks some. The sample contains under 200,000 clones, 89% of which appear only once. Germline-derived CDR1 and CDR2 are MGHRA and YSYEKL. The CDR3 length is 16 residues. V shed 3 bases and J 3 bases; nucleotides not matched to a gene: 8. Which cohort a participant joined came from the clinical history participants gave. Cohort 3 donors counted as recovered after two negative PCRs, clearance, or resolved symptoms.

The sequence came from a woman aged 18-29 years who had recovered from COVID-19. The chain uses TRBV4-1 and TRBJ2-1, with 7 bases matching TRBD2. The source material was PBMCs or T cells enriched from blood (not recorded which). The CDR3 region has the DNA TGCGCCAGCAGCCACTCGACTAGCCTATTCTACAATGAGCAGTTCTTC. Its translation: CASSHSTSLFYNEQFF.